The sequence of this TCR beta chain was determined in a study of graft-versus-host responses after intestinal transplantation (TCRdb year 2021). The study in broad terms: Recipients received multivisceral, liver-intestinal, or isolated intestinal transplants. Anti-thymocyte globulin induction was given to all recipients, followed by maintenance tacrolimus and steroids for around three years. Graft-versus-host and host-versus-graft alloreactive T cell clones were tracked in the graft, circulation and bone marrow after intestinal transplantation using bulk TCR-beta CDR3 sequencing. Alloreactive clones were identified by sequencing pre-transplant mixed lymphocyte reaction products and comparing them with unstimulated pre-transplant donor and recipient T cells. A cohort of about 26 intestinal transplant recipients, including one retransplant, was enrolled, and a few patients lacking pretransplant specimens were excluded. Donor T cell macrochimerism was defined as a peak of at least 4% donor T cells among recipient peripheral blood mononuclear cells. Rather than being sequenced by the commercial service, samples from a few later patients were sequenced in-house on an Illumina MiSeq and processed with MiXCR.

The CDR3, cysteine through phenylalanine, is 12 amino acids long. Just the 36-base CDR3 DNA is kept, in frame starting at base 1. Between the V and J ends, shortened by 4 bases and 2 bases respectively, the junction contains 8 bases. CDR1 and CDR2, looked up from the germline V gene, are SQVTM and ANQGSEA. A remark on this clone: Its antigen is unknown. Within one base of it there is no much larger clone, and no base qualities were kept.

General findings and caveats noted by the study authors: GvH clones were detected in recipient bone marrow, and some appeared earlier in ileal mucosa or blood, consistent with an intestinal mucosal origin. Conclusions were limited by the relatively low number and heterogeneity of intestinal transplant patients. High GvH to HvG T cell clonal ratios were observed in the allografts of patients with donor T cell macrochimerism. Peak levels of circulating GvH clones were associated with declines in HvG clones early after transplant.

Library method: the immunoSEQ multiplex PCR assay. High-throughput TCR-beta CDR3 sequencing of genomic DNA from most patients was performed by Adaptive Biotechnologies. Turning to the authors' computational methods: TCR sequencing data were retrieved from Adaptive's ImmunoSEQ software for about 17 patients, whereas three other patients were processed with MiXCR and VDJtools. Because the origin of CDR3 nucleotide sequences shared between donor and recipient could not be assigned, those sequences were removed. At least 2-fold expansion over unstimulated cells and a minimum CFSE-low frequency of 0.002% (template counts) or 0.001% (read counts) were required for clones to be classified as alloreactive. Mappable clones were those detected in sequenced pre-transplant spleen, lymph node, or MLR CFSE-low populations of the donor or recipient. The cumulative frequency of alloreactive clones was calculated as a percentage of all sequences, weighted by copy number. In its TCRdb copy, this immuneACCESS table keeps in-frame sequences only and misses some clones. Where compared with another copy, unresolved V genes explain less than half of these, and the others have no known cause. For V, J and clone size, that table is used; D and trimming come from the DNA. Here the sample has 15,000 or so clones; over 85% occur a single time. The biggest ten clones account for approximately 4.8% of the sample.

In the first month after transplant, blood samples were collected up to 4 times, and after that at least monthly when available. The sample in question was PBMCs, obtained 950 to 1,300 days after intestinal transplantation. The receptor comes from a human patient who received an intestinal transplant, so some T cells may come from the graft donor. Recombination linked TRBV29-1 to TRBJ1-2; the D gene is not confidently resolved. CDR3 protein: CSVVRPNYGYTF. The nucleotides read TGCAGCGTTGTTCGGCCGAACTATGGCTACACCTTC.